Presented here are 18 T cell receptor beta chains from one specimen sequenced in a study of human T cells and chemical hapten exposure. In TCRdb, the RACE reads were re-called with MiXCR into one record per CDR3 protein. The sample consists of 250,000 or so distinct CDR3 sequences, 7.5% to 8% of them appearing once. The time point here: pre-sensitization, week 0. Treatment in this sample: therapeutic diphenylcyclopropenone sensitization with weekly scalp DPC. Specimen: whole blood, collected in connection with sensitization to the hapten diphenylcyclopropenone (DPC). Receptors were obtained from a man aged 18 to 29 with alopecia areata. Some clones in this sample may be carry-over from other donors' samples.

This clonotype was seen more than once but under ten times. The chain uses TRBV7-9 and TRBJ2-7; maybe TRBD1 (6 bases). The germline V gene has CDR1 SEHNR and CDR2 FQNEAQ (reference sequence). Trimming stripped 4 bases from V and 2 bases from J, with 9 bases between. The CDR3 runs to 13 residues. The DNA of the CDR3 is TGTGCCAGCAGCTGGGGACAAACCTACGAGCAGTACGTC. Encoded protein: CASSWGQTYEQYV.

This clonotype was seen repeatedly, ten times or more. The rearrangement uses TRBV28 and TRBJ2-7; TRBD1 is a possible D gene (5 bases). The germline V gene has CDR1 MDHEN and CDR2 SYDVKM. V lost 6 bases and J 0 bases, leaving 9 bases between the germline ends. The CDR3 runs to 13 residues. For the CDR3, the DNA is TGTGCCAGCAGCTCCGACAGCTCCTACGAGCAGTACTTC. Translating it yields CASSSDSSYEQYF.

This chain connects TRBV20-1 to TRBJ2-7; maybe TRBD1 (5 bases). The V and J ends lost 6 bases and 2 bases respectively, with 26 bases between them. Germline values: CDR1 DFQATT, CDR2 SNEGSKA (reference sequence). The CDR3 has 17 residues. CDR3 nucleotide sequence: TGCAGTGCCAACTATATTGGGGCCCCAACGGGCACCTACGAGCAGTACTTC. Translated, it gives CSANYIGAPTGTYEQYF.

This sequence joins TRBV18 and TRBJ2-3, with 10 positions matching TRBD2. J gave up 2 bases and V 3 bases, and 5 bases lay outside the gene matches. The CDR3 has 16 residues. Germline V lookup: CDR1 KGHSH, CDR2 LQKENI. DNA for the CDR3: TGTGCCAGCTCACCCCTAGCGGGGGAAATCACAGATACGCAGTATTTT. It yields the protein CASSPLAGEITDTQYF.

This clonotype was recorded a few times. The chain joins TRBV19 to TRBJ1-5; D is uncertain. V was cut by 3 bases and J by 0 bases, with 9 bases left in between. CDR1 and CDR2 (germline): LNHDA, SQIVND (reference sequence). CDR3 length: 15 residues. CDR3 nucleotide sequence: TGTGCCAGTAGTATTAATACAGATAGCAATCAGCCCCAGCATTTT. Its protein is CASSINTDSNQPQHF.

A few counts support this clonotype. V and J are TRBV7-9 and TRBJ2-1; D is ambiguous. V was shortened by 1 base and J by 10 bases, with 8 bases between the two germline ends. This CDR3 region has 12 residues. Germline loops: CDR1 SEHNR, CDR2 FQNEAQ (reference sequence). Here the CDR3 DNA reads TGTGCCAGCAGCTTAGTGGTATTGGAGCAGTTCTTC. It codes for CASSLVVLEQFF. The full variable domain, in which reference TRBV7-9 and TRBJ2-1 provide the parts outside the CDR3, is DTGVSQNPRHKITKRGQNVTFRCDPISEHNRLYWYRQTLGQGPEFLTYFQNEAQLEKSRLLSDRFSAERPKGSFSTLEIQRTEQGDSAMYLCASSLVVLEQFFGPGTRLTVL.

This clonotype has a handful of counts. The CDR3 loop reads CASSHPFRENTEAFF. The CDR3 region has the DNA TGTGCCAGCAGCCACCCCTTCAGAGAGAACACTGAAGCTTTCTTT. V gene TRBV7-2 combines with J gene TRBJ1-1; no clear D gene. The V gene's germline CDR1 is SGHTA and CDR2 FQGNSA. Trimming removed 5 bases from V and 1 base from J, with 14 bases in between. CDR3 length equals 15 residues. The variable domain in full, with the rest retrieved from reference TRBV7-2 and TRBJ1-1, is GAGVSQSPSNKVTEKGKDVELRCDPISGHTALYWYRQSLGQGLEFLIYFQGNSAPDKSGLPSDRFSAERTGGSVSTLTIQRTQQEDSAVYLCASSHPFRENTEAFFGQGTRLTVV.

This sequence joins TRBV7-9 and TRBJ2-4; 12 nucleotides agree with TRBD1. The CDR3 has 18 residues. The V gene's germline CDR1 is SEHNR and CDR2 FQNEAQ (reference sequence). The junction had 10 bases not matched to a gene; V was cut back by 4 bases and J by 3 bases. CDR3 residues: CASSSGTGGARGKNIQYF. DNA of the CDR3: TGTGCCAGCAGCTCCGGGACAGGGGGCGCCCGAGGCAAAAACATTCAGTACTTC.

This sequence joins TRBV3-1 and TRBJ1-2; D perhaps matches TRBD1 (6 bases). Germline V gene data show CDR1 as LGHDT and CDR2 as YNNKEL (reference sequence). This CDR3 contains 13 residues. Trimming removed 1 base at V and 3 bases at J, with 6 bases between. CDR3 nucleotides: TGTGCCAGCAGCCAAGCAGGGGACTATGGCTACACCTTC. This encodes CASSQAGDYGYTF.

The chain employs TRBV29-1 and TRBJ2-7; tentative D call: TRBD2 (6 bases). The CDR3 has 13 residues. Trimming cost V 6 bases and J 2 bases, with 14 bases left between them. CDR1 SQVTM and CDR2 ANQGSEA come from the germline V gene. The CDR3 loop reads CSVGGDAPYEQYF. CDR3 nucleotide sequence: TGCAGCGTCGGAGGGGACGCCCCCTACGAGCAGTACTTC.

This clonotype occurred many times. The V call is TRBV12-3 or TRBV12-4, the J call TRBJ1-5; TRBD1 is a possible D gene (6 bases). V lost 6 bases to trimming and J lost 7 bases, with 19 bases between them. CDR3 size: 15 residues. The CDR3 reads CASSIYGGGWQPQHF. The CDR3, as DNA: TGTGCCAGCAGCATTTATGGGGGGGGCTGGCAGCCCCAGCATTTT.

At least ten counts were recorded for this clonotype. The V gene is TRBV4-3, the J gene TRBJ1-6; D call uncertain. Germline lookup yields CDR1 LGHNA and CDR2 YSLEER. The CDR3 loop spans 16 amino acids. With 1 base removed from V and 6 bases from J, the gap between germline ends came to 13 bases. For the CDR3, the DNA is TGCGCCAGCAGCCAAGTCTTAACACGGACTAATTCACCCCTCCACTTT. Translating it yields CASSQVLTRTNSPLHF.

This clonotype was seen a handful of times. The chain uses TRBV7-8 and TRBJ1-5, with D uncertain. V was clipped by 6 bases and J by 4 bases, with 16 bases between them. The CDR3 runs 15 residues. Germline assignment: CDR1 SGHVS and CDR2 FQNEAQ. CDR3 amino acids: CASSSGPPTNQPQHF. The CDR3, as DNA: TGTGCCAGCAGTAGTGGACCCCCTACTAATCAGCCCCAGCATTTT.

This clonotype was counted between two and nine times. The chain recombines TRBV12-3 or TRBV12-4 with TRBJ1-2; D gene uncertain. The CDR3 is 15 residues long. V lost 5 bases to trimming and J lost 3 bases, with 16 bases between them. As DNA, the CDR3 is TGTGCCAGCAGTCCCAGAGCCGGGTTTGACTATGGCTACACCTTC. It is translated as CASSPRAGFDYGYTF.

The chain has TRBV7-6 and TRBJ2-3, with D perhaps given as TRBD1 or TRBD2 (5 bases each). With 4 bases removed from V and 2 bases from J, the gap between germline ends came to 16 bases. This CDR3 comprises 16 residues. The germline V gene encodes CDR1 SGHVS and CDR2 FNYEAQ. The CDR3 DNA follows: TGTGCCAGCAGCTCAATTCACGGGGCGACCACAGATACGCAGTATTTT. It codes for CASSSIHGATTDTQYF.

The chain has TRBV10-3 and TRBJ2-3; D is possibly TRBD1 or TRBD2 (5 bases each). The CDR3 is made up of 14 amino acids. V was clipped by 2 bases and J by 2 bases, with 8 bases between them. The germline CDR1 and CDR2 sequences are ENHRY and SYGVKD. Here the CDR3 reads CAISEGGSTDTQYF. The CDR3 DNA is TGTGCCATCAGTGAGGGGGGATCCACAGATACGCAGTATTTT.

In nucleotides, the CDR3 is TGCAGCGCCGTGGGTTATGACAGGGTTAACGAGCAGTACTTC. Translating it yields CSAVGYDRVNEQYF. The chain carries TRBV29-1 and TRBJ2-7; TRBD1 aligns across 7 bases. Per the germline V gene, CDR1 is SQVTM and CDR2 is ANQGSEA. The CDR3 contains 14 residues. J gave up 5 bases and V 7 bases, and 14 bases lay outside the gene matches.

This sequence joins TRBV7-8 and TRBJ1-4; perhaps TRBD1 as D (6 bases). The length of the CDR3 is 14 residues. Germline V gene sequence: CDR1 SGHVS, CDR2 FQNEAQ. The V and J ends lost 3 bases and 11 bases respectively, with 16 bases between them. CDR3 coding DNA: TGTGCCAGCAGCTTTGCAGGGGATACTGGGAAACTGTTTTTT. This codes for CASSFAGDTGKLFF.